This T cell receptor beta chain originates from a study of blood T cell repertoires in COVID-19. Sequencing was performed with immunoSEQ multiplex PCR; in TCRdb, only in-frame clones are kept and a portion is missing. Here the sample spans about 270,000 clones, 88% being singletons. This CDR3 region has 14 residues. Germline V CDR1 and CDR2: SGHRS, YFSETQ. Trimming took off 4 bases at V and 0 bases at J, with 11 bases between the two ends. Sequencing input: PBMCs or T cells enriched from blood (not recorded which). The chain links TRBV5-1 to TRBJ2-7; a possible D gene is TRBD1 (5 bases). This receptor was identified in a woman in her 50s who had recovered from COVID-19. For the CDR3, the DNA is TGCGCCAGCAGCCCGGACACTTCCTCCTACGAGCAGTACTTC. The encoded protein is CASSPDTSSYEQYF.